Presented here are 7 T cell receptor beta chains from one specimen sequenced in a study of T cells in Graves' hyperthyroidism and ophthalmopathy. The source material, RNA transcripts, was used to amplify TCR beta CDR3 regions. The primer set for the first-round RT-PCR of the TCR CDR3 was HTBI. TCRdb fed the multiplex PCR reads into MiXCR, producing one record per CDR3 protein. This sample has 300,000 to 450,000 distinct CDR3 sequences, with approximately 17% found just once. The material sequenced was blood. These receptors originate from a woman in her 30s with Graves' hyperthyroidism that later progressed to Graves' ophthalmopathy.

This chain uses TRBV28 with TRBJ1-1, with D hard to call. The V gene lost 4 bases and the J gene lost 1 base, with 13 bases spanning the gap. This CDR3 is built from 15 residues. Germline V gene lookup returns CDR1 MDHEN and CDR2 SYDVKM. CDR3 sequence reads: CASSSWAPGNTEAFF. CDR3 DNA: TGTGCCAGCAGTTCCTGGGCTCCAGGGAACACTGAAGCTTTCTTT.

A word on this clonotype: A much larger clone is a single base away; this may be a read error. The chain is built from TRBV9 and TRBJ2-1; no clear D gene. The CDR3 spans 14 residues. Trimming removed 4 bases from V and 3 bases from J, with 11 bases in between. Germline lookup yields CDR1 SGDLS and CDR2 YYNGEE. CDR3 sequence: CASSPPPFYNEQFF. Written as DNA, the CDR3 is TGTGCCAGCAGCCCCCCCCCCTTCTACAATGAGCAGTTCTTC.

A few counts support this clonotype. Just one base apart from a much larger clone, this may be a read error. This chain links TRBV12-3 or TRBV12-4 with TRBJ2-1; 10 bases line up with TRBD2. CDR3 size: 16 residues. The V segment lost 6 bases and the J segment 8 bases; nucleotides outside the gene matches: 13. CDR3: CASRIAASGSPHEQFF. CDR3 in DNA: TGTGCCAGCAGAATAGCGGCTAGCGGGAGTCCCCATGAGCAGTTCTTC.

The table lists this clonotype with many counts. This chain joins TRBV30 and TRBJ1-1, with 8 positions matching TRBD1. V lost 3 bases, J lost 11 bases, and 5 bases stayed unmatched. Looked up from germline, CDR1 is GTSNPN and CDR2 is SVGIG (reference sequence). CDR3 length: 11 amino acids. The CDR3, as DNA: TGTGCCTGGAGCCCACAGGGGGGCGCTTTCTTT. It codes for CAWSPQGGAFF.

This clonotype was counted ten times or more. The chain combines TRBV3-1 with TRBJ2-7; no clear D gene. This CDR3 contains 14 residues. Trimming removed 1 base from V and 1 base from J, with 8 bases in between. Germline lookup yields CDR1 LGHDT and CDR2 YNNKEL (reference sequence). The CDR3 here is CASSQGVGSYEQYF. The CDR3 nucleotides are TGTGCCAGCAGCCAAGGCGTTGGGTCCTACGAGCAGTACTTC.

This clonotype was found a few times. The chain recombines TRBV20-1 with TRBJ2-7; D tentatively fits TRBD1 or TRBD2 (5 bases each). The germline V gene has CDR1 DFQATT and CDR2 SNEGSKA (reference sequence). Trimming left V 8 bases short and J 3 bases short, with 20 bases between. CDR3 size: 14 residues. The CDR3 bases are TGCAGTACAGCGCCGGGACCGCACCGCTACGAGCAGTACTTC. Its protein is CSTAPGPHRYEQYF.

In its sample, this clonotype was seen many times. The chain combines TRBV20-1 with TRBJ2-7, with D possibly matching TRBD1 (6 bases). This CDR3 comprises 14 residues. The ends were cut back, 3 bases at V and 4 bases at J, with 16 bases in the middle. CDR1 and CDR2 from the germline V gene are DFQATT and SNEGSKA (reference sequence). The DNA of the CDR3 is TGCAGTGCTAGTACAGGGAGAGATTTGTACGAGCAGTACTTC. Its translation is CSASTGRDLYEQYF.